This paragraph covers one T cell receptor (beta chain) sequence. This record comes from a study of blood T cell repertoires in COVID-19. Study-wide context: PBMCs, B-cell-depleted T cells, or T cells were the source of the cDNA or gDNA that made up the material.

After removal of 2 bases from V and 2 bases from J, the junction contained 6 bases not matched to a gene. CDR3 length: 15 amino acids. CDR1 and CDR2 (germline): SGHDT, YYEEEE. Recruits, aged about 18 to 89 years, lived in 24 US areas. Authors' methods: Quantification of nucleated cells was approximated via reference gene primer amplification. Method: immunoSEQ multiplex PCR; TCRdb's copy keeps in-frame clones and lacks some. The V and J calls and clone size come from that table; D and trimming were worked out from the DNA. The sample has some 170,000 clones; roughly 85% are singletons. V gene TRBV5-6 combines with J gene TRBJ2-5, with TRBD1 identical over 7 bases. The TCR comes from a man in his forties or fifties who had recovered from COVID-19. The sample consisted of PBMCs or T cells enriched from blood (not recorded which). The CDR3 here is CASSFAPGQQETQYF. Written as DNA, the CDR3 is TGTGCCAGCAGCTTCGCACCGGGACAGCAAGAGACCCAGTACTTC.